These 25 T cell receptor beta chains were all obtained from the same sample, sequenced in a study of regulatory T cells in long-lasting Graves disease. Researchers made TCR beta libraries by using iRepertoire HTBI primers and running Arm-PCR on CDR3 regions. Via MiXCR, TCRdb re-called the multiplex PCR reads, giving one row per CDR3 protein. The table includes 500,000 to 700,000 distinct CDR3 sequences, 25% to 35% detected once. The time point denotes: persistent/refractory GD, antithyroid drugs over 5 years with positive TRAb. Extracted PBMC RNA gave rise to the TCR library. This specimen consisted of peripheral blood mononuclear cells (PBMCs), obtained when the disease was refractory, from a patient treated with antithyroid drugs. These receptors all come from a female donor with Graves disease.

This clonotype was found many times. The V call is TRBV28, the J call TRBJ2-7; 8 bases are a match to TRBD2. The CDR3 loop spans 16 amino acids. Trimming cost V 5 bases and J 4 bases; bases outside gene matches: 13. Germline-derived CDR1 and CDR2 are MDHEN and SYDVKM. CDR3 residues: CASSDNPGLGGYEQYF. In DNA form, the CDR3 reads TGTGCCAGCAGTGACAACCCGGGACTAGGAGGGTACGAGCAGTACTTC. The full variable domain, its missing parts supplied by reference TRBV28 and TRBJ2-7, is DVKVTQSSRYLVKRTGEKVFLECVQDMDHENMFWYRQDPGLGLRLIYFSYDVKMKEKGDIPEGYSVSREKKERFSLILESASTNQTSMYLCASSDNPGLGGYEQYFGPGTRLTVT.

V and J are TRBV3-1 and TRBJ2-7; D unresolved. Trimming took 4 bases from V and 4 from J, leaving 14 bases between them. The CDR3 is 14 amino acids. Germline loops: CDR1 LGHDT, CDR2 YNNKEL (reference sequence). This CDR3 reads CASSRRRGPYEQYF. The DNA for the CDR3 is TGTGCCAGCAGCCGCCGACGTGGACCATACGAGCAGTACTTC.

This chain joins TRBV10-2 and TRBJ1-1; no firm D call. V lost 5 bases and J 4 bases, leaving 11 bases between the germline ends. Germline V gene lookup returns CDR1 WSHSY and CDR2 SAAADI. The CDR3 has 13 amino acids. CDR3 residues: CASSPPPVTEAFF. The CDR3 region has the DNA TGCGCCAGCAGTCCTCCCCCTGTCACTGAAGCTTTCTTT.

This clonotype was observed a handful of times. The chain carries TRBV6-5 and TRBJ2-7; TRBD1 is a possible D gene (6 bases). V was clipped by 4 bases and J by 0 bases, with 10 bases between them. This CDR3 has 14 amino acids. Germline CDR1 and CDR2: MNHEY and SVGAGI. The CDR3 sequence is CASSSGTNSYEQYF. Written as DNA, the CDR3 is TGTGCCAGCAGTTCCGGGACAAACTCCTACGAGCAGTACTTC.

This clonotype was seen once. The CDR3 DNA reads as TGTGCCAGCAGTTCCCACAGGGGTGGCACCATATATTTT. It is translated as CASSSHRGGTIYF. J is TRBJ1-3 and V is TRBV12-3 or TRBV12-4; TRBD1 agrees at 7 bases. The CDR3 covers 13 residues. The J segment lost 9 bases and the V segment lost 4 bases, leaving 6 bases of the junction unmatched.

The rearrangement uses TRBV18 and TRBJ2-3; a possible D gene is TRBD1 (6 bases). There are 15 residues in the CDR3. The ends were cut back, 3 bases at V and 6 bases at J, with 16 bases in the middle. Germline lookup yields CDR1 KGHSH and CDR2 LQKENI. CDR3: CASSPTGGQGDTQYF. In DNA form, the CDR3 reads TGTGCCAGCTCACCTACCGGTGGGCAGGGGGATACGCAGTATTTT.

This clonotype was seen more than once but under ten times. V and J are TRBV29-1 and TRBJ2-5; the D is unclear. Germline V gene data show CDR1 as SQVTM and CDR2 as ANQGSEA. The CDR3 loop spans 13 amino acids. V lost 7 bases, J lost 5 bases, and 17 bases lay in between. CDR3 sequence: CSGSEALGETQYF. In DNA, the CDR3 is TGCAGCGGGTCCGAGGCGCTCGGGGAGACCCAGTACTTC.

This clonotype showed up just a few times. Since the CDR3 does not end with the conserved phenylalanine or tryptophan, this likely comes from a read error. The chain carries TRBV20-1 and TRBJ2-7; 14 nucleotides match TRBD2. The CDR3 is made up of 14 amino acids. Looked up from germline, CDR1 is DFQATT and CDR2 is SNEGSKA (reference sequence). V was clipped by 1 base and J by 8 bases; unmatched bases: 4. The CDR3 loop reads CSARGLAGGFQQYL. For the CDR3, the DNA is TGCAGTGCTAGAGGACTAGCGGGAGGGTTTCAGCAGTACCTC.

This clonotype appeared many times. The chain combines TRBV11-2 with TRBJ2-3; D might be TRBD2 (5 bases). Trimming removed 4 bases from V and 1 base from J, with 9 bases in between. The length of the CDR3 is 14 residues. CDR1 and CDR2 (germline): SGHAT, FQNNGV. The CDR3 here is CASSYWGGTDTQYF. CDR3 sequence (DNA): TGTGCCAGCAGCTACTGGGGAGGCACAGATACGCAGTATTTT.

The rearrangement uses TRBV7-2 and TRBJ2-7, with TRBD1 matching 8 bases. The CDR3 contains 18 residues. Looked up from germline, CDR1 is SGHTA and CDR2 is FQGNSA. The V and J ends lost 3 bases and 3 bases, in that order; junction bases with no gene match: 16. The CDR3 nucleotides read TGTGCCAGCAGCTTCAATCTAGGGGGAGAGACAGGGGACTACGAGCAGTACTTC. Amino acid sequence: CASSFNLGGETGDYEQYF. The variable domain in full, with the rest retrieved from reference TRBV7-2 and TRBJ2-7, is GAGVSQSPSNKVTEKGKDVELRCDPISGHTALYWYRQSLGQGLEFLIYFQGNSAPDKSGLPSDRFSAERTGGSVSTLTIQRTQQEDSAVYLCASSFNLGGETGDYEQYFGPGTRLTVT.

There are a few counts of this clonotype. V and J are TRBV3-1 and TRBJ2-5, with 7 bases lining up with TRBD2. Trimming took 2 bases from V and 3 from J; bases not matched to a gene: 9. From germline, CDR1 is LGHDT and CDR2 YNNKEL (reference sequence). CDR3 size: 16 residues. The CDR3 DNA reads TGTGCCAGCAGCCAAAGCGGCGGGGCGGGGGAAGAGACCCAGTACTTC. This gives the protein CASSQSGGAGEETQYF.

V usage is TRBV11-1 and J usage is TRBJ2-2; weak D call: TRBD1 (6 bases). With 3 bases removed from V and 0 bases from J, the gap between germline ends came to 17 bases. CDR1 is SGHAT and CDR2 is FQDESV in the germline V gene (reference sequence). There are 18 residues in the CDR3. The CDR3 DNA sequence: TGTGCCAGCAGCTTTCCCCTAGGACAGTTCGCGAACACCGGGGAGCTGTTTTTT. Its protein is CASSFPLGQFANTGELFF. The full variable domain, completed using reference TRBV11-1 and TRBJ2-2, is EAEVAQSPRYKITEKSQAVAFWCDPISGHATLYWYRQILGQGPELLVQFQDESVVDDSQLPKDRFSAERLKGVDSTLKIQPAELGDSAMYLCASSFPLGQFANTGELFFGEGSRLTVL.

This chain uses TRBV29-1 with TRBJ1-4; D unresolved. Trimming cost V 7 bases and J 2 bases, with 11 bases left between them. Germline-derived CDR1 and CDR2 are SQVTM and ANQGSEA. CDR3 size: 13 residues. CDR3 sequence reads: CSADEGTNEKLFF. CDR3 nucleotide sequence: TGCAGCGCTGACGAAGGGACTAATGAAAAACTGTTTTTT.

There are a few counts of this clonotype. Written as DNA, the CDR3 is TGCAGTGCTAGAGTTCAGACAGGGGCTAATGAAAAACTGTTTTTT. Residues: CSARVQTGANEKLFF. The chain recombines TRBV20-1 with TRBJ1-4; 8 bases agree with TRBD1. The trim removed 1 base at V and 3 bases at J, leaving 4 bases unmatched. This CDR3 has 15 amino acids. Per germline, CDR1 DFQATT and CDR2 SNEGSKA (reference sequence).

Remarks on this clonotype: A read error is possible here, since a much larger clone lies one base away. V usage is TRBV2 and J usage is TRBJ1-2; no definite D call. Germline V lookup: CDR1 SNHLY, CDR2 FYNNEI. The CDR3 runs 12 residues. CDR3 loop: CASSDLVGGYAF. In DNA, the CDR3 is TGTGCCAGCAGTGACCTCGTAGGAGGCTACGCCTTC.

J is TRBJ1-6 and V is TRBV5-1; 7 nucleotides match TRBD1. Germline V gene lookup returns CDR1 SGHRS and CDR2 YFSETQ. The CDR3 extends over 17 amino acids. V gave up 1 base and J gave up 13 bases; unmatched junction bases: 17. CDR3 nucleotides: TGCGCCAGCAGCTTGACAGGGGCCCGGACCAACCCGGGGCCCCTCCACTTT. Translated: CASSLTGARTNPGPLHF.

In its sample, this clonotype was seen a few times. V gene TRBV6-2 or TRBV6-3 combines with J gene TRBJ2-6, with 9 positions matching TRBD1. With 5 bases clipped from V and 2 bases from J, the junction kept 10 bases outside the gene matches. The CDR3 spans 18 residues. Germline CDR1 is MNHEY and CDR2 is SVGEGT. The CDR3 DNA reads TGTGCCAGCAGTCCGAATACAGGGGGCCGGCCTGGGGCCAACGTCCTGACTTTC. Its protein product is CASSPNTGGRPGANVLTF.

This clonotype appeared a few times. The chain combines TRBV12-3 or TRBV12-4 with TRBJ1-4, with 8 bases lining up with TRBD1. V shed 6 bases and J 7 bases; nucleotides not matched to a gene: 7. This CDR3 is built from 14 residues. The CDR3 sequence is CASRAGGAAEKLFF. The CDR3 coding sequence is TGTGCCAGCAGGGCAGGGGGCGCGGCTGAAAAACTGTTTTTT.

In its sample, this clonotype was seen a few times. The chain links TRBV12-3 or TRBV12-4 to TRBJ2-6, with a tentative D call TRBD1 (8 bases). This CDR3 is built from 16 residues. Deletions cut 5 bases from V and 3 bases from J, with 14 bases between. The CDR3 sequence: CASSPGGGGGANVLTF. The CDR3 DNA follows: TGTGCCAGCAGTCCAGGGGGCGGGGGTGGGGCCAACGTCCTGACTTTC.

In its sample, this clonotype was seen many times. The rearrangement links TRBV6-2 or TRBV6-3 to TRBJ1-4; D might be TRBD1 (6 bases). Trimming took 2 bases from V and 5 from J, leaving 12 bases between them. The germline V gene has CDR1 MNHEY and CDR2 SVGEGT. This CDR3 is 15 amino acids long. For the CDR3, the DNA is TGTGCCAGCAGTTACCCTGGGGGGCCAAATGAAAAACTGTTTTTT. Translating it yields CASSYPGGPNEKLFF.

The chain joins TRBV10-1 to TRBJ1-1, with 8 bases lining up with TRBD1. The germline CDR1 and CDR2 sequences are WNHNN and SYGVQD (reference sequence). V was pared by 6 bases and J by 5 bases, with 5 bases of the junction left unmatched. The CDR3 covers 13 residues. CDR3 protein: CASRSGTGTEAFF. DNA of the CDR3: TGCGCCAGCAGGTCGGGGACAGGTACTGAAGCTTTCTTT.

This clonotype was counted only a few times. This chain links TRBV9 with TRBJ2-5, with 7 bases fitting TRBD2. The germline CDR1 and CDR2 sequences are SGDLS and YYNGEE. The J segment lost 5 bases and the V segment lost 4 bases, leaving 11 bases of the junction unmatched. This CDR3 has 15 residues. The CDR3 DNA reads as TGTGCCAGCAGCCCCCGGACCCCGCGGGGGGAGACCCAGTACTTC. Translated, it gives CASSPRTPRGETQYF.

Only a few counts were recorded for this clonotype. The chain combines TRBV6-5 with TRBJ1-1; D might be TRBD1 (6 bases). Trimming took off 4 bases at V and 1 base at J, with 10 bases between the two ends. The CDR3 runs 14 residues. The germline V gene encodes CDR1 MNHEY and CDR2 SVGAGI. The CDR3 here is CASSFLRGNTEAFF. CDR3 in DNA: TGTGCCAGCAGTTTCCTCAGGGGGAACACTGAAGCTTTCTTT.

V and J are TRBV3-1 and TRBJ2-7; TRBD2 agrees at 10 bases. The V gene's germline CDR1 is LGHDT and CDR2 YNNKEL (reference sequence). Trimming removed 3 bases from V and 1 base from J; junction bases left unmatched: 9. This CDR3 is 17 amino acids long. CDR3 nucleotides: TGTGCCAGCAGCCATACCCTAGCGGGAGCATGGTCCTACGAGCAGTACTTC. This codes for CASSHTLAGAWSYEQYF.

CDR3 loop: CATSDSLAGGRETQYF. CDR3 nucleotides: TGTGCCACCAGTGATTCTTTAGCGGGAGGGAGAGAGACCCAGTACTTC. The V call is TRBV24-1, the J call TRBJ2-5, with 11 bases aligning to TRBD2. CDR1 and CDR2 from the germline V gene are KGHDR and SFDVKD. The CDR3 spans 16 residues. V lost 2 bases and J lost 4; bases outside the gene matches: 5.